This entry lists 12 T cell receptor beta chains sequenced from one sample in a study of T cell responses to AZD1222 COVID-19 vaccine. TCRdb's table, derived via immunoSEQ multiplex PCR, lists solely in-frame clones and lacks some. The profile shows some 120,000 clones, roughly 92% of them singletons. Sequencing was performed on peripheral blood, taken on day 0 of AZD1222 vaccination. These receptors were taken from an adult in good health.

V and J are TRBV7-9 and TRBJ1-1; D unclear. In germline, CDR1 is SEHNR, CDR2 FQNEAQ (reference sequence). Trimming removed 5 bases at V and 4 bases at J, with 14 bases between. The CDR3 is made up of 14 amino acids. The CDR3 sequence: CASSGSGLGTEAFF. DNA for the CDR3: TGTGCCAGCAGCGGGTCGGGCCTGGGCACTGAAGCTTTCTTT.

V and J are TRBV30 and TRBJ2-3; D might be TRBD2 (7 bases). CDR1 and CDR2 (germline): GTSNPN, SVGIG (reference sequence). The V gene lost 1 base and the J gene lost 2 bases, with 16 bases spanning the gap. CDR3 size: 16 residues. CDR3: CAWSGGGAGATDTQYF. In DNA form, the CDR3 reads TGTGCCTGGAGTGGAGGGGGGGCAGGAGCCACAGATACGCAGTATTTT.

This clone turned up a few times. This chain joins TRBV27 and TRBJ1-1, with D hard to call. Looked up from germline, CDR1 is MNHEY and CDR2 is SMNVEV (reference sequence). Trimming cost V 6 bases and J 1 base, with 3 bases left between them. This CDR3 is built from 11 residues. CDR3 amino acids: CASRKNTEAFF. The CDR3 DNA follows: TGTGCCAGCAGAAAGAACACTGAAGCTTTCTTT.

V is TRBV6-6 and J is TRBJ1-1; TRBD1 matches 10 bases. This CDR3 region has 16 residues. The junction had 8 bases not matched to a gene; V was cut back by 5 bases and J by 2 bases. Germline lookup yields CDR1 MNHNY and CDR2 SVGAGI (reference sequence). In DNA form, the CDR3 reads TGTGCCAGCAGTCGAAGGGACAGGGGACAAAACACTGAAGCTTTCTTT. It codes for CASSRRDRGQNTEAFF.

The chain couples TRBV5-1 to TRBJ2-2, with 8 bases aligning to TRBD1. The CDR3 is 16 residues long. In germline, CDR1 is SGHRS, CDR2 YFSETQ. With V trimmed by 4 bases and J by 6 bases, 11 bases remained unmatched. CDR3 region: CASSPQGANVPGELFF. For the CDR3, the DNA is TGCGCCAGCAGCCCCCAGGGGGCAAATGTTCCCGGGGAGCTGTTTTTT.

This chain joins TRBV2 and TRBJ2-5, with a tentative D call TRBD1 (6 bases). Looked up from germline, CDR1 is SNHLY and CDR2 is FYNNEI. The CDR3 consists of 15 residues. The V and J ends lost 6 bases and 4 bases respectively, with 18 bases between them. The CDR3 sequence is CASSLLQGARETQYF. Written as DNA, the CDR3 is TGTGCCAGCAGCCTTTTACAGGGTGCGCGAGAGACCCAGTACTTC. Full variable domain (missing parts from reference TRBV2 and TRBJ2-5): EPEVTQTPSHQVTQMGQEVILRCVPISNHLYFYWYRQILGQKVEFLVSFYNNEISEKSEIFDDQFSVERPDGSNFTLKIRSTKLEDSAMYFCASSLLQGARETQYFGPGTRLLVL.

The rearrangement uses TRBV5-1 and TRBJ2-7; tentatively, D is TRBD2 (5 bases). CDR1 is SGHRS and CDR2 is YFSETQ in the germline V gene. The CDR3 length is 12 residues. V lost 4 bases, J lost 4 bases, and 9 bases lay in between. The CDR3 spells CASSVGVYEQYF. The CDR3 region has the DNA TGCGCCAGCAGCGTCGGGGTTTACGAGCAGTACTTC.

This clone was seen just once. The gene calls are TRBV7-6 and TRBJ1-4, with 7 bases matching TRBD1. With V trimmed by 2 bases and J by 2 bases, 2 bases remained unmatched. The CDR3 sequence is 15 residues long. Looked up from germline, CDR1 is SGHVS and CDR2 is FNYEAQ. CDR3 amino acids: CASSLHRGTNEKLFF. CDR3 DNA: TGTGCCAGCAGCTTACACAGGGGCACTAATGAAAAACTGTTTTTT.

The chain uses TRBV15 and TRBJ2-1; TRBD1 agrees at 8 bases. J gave up 5 bases and V 1 base, and 4 bases lay outside the gene matches. Looked up from germline, CDR1 is LNHNV and CDR2 is YYDKDF (reference sequence). The CDR3 has 15 amino acids. CDR3 protein: CATSRGDRFNNEQFF. CDR3 in DNA: TGTGCCACCAGCAGAGGGGACAGGTTTAACAATGAGCAGTTCTTC.

The chain couples TRBV5-1 to TRBJ1-2; TRBD1 matches at 7 bases. The CDR3 has 14 residues. Germline V gene sequence: CDR1 SGHRS, CDR2 YFSETQ. Trimming cost V 4 bases and J 2 bases; bases outside gene matches: 5. The CDR3 bases are TGCGCCAGCAGCATGGGACAGACAAACTATGGCTACACCTTC. Protein sequence: CASSMGQTNYGYTF.

A word on this clone: One end of the junction varies from germline; a read error may be responsible. The chain couples TRBV10-3 to TRBJ2-7, with D unresolved. Germline CDR1 is ENHRY and CDR2 is SYGVKD. There are 13 residues in the CDR3. The CDR3 sequence: CAISERPSFEQYF. The DNA for the CDR3 is TGTGCCATCAGTGAGAGACCCTCCTTCGAGCAGTACTTC.

The chain joins TRBV13 to TRBJ1-5; a weak D match, TRBD1 (5 bases). This CDR3 spans 15 amino acids. V lost 3 bases to trimming and J lost 4 bases, with 13 bases between them. Germline CDR1 and CDR2: PRHDT and FYEKMQ (reference sequence). CDR3 sequence: CASSLGPGPNQPQHF. The CDR3 DNA reads TGTGCCAGCAGCTTGGGGCCAGGGCCAAATCAGCCCCAGCATTTT.